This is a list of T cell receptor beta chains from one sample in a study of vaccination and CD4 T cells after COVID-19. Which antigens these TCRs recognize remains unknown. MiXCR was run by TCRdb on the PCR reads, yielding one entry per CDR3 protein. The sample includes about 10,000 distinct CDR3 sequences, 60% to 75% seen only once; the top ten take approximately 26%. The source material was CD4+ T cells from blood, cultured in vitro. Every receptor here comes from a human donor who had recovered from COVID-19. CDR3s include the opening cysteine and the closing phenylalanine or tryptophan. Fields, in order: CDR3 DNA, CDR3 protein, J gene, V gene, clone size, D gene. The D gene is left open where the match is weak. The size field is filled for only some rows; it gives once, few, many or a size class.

CDR3 DNA: TGTGCCAGCATAAAACAGGGGGCTGGAAACACCATATATTTT
CDR3 protein: CASIKQGAGNTIYF
J gene: TRBJ1-3
V gene: TRBV6-1
clone size: NA
D gene: TRBD1

CDR3 DNA: TGCAGTGCTAGACTAACAGGGGACGATCAGCCCCAGCATTTT
CDR3 protein: CSARLTGDDQPQHF
J gene: TRBJ1-5
V gene: TRBV20-1
clone size: NA
D gene: TRBD1

CDR3 DNA: TGTGCCAGCAATTTCCGGGGCCAATTGAACACTGAAGCTTTCTTT
CDR3 protein: CASNFRGQLNTEAFF
J gene: TRBJ1-1
V gene: TRBV6-2/TRBV6-3
clone size: few
D gene: NA

CDR3 DNA: TGCAGTGCTTCACCCCCGGGACAGCTCTACGAGCAGTACTTC
CDR3 protein: CSASPPGQLYEQYF
J gene: TRBJ2-7
V gene: TRBV20-1
clone size: few
D gene: TRBD1

CDR3 DNA: TGTGCCAGCAGTCAACAAGGTATAGATACGCAGTATTTT
CDR3 protein: CASSQQGIDTQYF
J gene: TRBJ2-3
V gene: TRBV6-2/TRBV6-3
clone size: once
D gene: NA

CDR3 DNA: TGTGCCAGCAGCTTAGACGGCCGATTGTCTGAAGCTTTCTTT
CDR3 protein: CASSLDGRLSEAFF
J gene: TRBJ1-1
V gene: TRBV7-2
clone size: NA
D gene: NA

CDR3 DNA: TGCGCCAGCAAGGGGCGGGGAGGGTCGAACACTGAAGCTTTCTTT
CDR3 protein: CASKGRGGSNTEAFF
J gene: TRBJ1-1
V gene: TRBV5-1
clone size: few
D gene: NA

CDR3 DNA: TGTGCCAGCAGTTCCTGGACTAGCGGGAGGGCTAGGGAAGAGACCCAGTACTTC
CDR3 protein: CASSSWTSGRAREETQYF
J gene: TRBJ2-5
V gene: TRBV6-2/TRBV6-3
clone size: once
D gene: TRBD2

CDR3 DNA: TGTGCCAGCAGCTCTCAGACAGGGGGCTTGAACACCGGGGAGCTGTTTTTT
CDR3 protein: CASSSQTGGLNTGELFF
J gene: TRBJ2-2
V gene: TRBV7-6
clone size: NA
D gene: TRBD1

CDR3 DNA: TGTGCCAGCAGTTTCCGGGGGGACAGCTCCTATAATTCACCCCTCCACTTT
CDR3 protein: CASSFRGDSSYNSPLHF
J gene: TRBJ1-6
V gene: TRBV27
clone size: few
D gene: TRBD1

CDR3 DNA: TGTGCCAGCAGCCACAGTACCGGGGAGCTGTTTTTT
CDR3 protein: CASSHSTGELFF
J gene: TRBJ2-2
V gene: TRBV10-3
clone size: NA
D gene: NA

CDR3 DNA: TGTGCCAGCAGTTTATCCCTGTCGGGTCAGCCCCAGCATTTT
CDR3 protein: CASSLSLSGQPQHF
J gene: TRBJ1-5
V gene: TRBV27
clone size: few
D gene: NA

CDR3 DNA: TGCAGTGGCACTAGCGGGGCCTCTAGCACAGATACGCAGTATTTT
CDR3 protein: CSGTSGASSTDTQYF
J gene: TRBJ2-3
V gene: TRBV20-1
clone size: few
D gene: TRBD2

CDR3 DNA: TGCGCCAGCAGCTTGGGCCCGAGGACCCATCCCCCCGGGGAGCTGTTTTTT
CDR3 protein: CASSLGPRTHPPGELFF
J gene: TRBJ2-2
V gene: TRBV5-1
clone size: once
D gene: NA

CDR3 DNA: TGTGCCAGCAGCTCTTCGGCGGGGGTTGCCTACGAGCAGTACTTC
CDR3 protein: CASSSSAGVAYEQYF
J gene: TRBJ2-7
V gene: TRBV11-3
clone size: NA
D gene: TRBD2

CDR3 DNA: TGTGCCAGCAGTTATGGAGGCGGGAGTAGGGCCAAAAACATTCAGTACTTC
CDR3 protein: CASSYGGGSRAKNIQYF
J gene: TRBJ2-4
V gene: TRBV6-5
clone size: NA
D gene: TRBD2

CDR3 DNA: TGTGCCAGCAGTCTCGACTTGCGGGACCCCACAGATACGCAGTATTTT
CDR3 protein: CASSLDLRDPTDTQYF
J gene: TRBJ2-3
V gene: TRBV27
clone size: NA
D gene: NA

CDR3 DNA: TGTGCCAGCAGCTTAGTCGCAGCTGCGAACACCGGGGAGCTGTTTTTT
CDR3 protein: CASSLVAAANTGELFF
J gene: TRBJ2-2
V gene: TRBV11-2
clone size: NA
D gene: NA

CDR3 DNA: TGTGCCAGCAGCTTAGAAGCGAGTCTTAACTGGGAAAAACTGTTTTTT
CDR3 protein: CASSLEASLNWEKLFF
J gene: TRBJ1-4
V gene: TRBV7-2
clone size: once
D gene: NA

CDR3 DNA: TGTGCCAGCAGTTCGACAGGCGATCAGCCCCAGCATTTT
CDR3 protein: CASSSTGDQPQHF
J gene: TRBJ1-5
V gene: TRBV6-5
clone size: NA
D gene: NA

CDR3 DNA: TGTGCCAGCAGGCCCCGCGGGGGGGGCAATCAGCCCCAGCATTTT
CDR3 protein: CASRPRGGGNQPQHF
J gene: TRBJ1-5
V gene: TRBV27
clone size: NA
D gene: NA

CDR3 DNA: TGTGCCAGCAGCTTACCGACAGGGGGTATTCGCACAGATACGCAGTATTTT
CDR3 protein: CASSLPTGGIRTDTQYF
J gene: TRBJ2-3
V gene: TRBV7-9
clone size: once
D gene: TRBD1

CDR3 DNA: NA
CDR3 protein: CISVPEASGYEQFF
J gene: TRBJ2-1
V gene: TRBV7-5
clone size: NA
D gene: NA

CDR3 DNA: TGTGCCAGCAGTTTATCGGGAGTTGTGAGCAATCAGCCCCAGCATTTT
CDR3 protein: CASSLSGVVSNQPQHF
J gene: TRBJ1-5
V gene: TRBV12-3/TRBV12-4
clone size: NA
D gene: NA